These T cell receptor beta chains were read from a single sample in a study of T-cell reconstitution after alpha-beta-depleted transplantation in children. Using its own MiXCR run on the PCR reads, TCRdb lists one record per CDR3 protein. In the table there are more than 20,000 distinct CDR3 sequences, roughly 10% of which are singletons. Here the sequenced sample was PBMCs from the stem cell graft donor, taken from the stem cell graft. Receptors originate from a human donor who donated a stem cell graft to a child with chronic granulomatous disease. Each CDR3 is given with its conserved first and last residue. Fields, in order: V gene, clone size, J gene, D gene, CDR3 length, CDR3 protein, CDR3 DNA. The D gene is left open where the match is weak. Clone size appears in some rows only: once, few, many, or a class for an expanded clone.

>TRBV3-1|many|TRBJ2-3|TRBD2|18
CASRDDGMMTSGKRTQYF
TGTGCCAGCAGAGACGACGGAATGATGACTAGCGGGAAGCGAACGCAGTATTTT
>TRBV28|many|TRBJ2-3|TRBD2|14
CASSSSGGTDTQYF
TGTGCCAGCAGTTCCAGCGGGGGGACAGATACGCAGTATTTT
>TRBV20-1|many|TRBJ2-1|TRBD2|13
CSAGGSSYNEQFF
TGCAGTGCGGGCGGGAGCTCCTACAATGAGCAGTTCTTC
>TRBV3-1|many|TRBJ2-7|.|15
CASSQAPGFSYEQYF
TGTGCCAGCAGCCAAGCCCCGGGATTTTCCTACGAGCAGTACTTC
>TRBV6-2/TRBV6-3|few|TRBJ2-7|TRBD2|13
CASSWGGSYEQYF
TGTGCCAGCAGTTGGGGGGGCTCCTACGAGCAGTACTTC
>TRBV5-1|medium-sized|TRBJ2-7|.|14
CASSPGTLSYEQYF
TGCGCCAGCAGCCCCGGGACTCTGTCCTACGAGCAGTACTTC
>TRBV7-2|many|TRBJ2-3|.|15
CASSPGVARTDTQYF
TGTGCCAGCAGCCCCGGTGTAGCGAGGACAGATACGCAGTATTTT
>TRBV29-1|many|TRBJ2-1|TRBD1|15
CSARTGGGSYNEQFF
TGCAGCGCCCGGACAGGGGGCGGATCCTACAATGAGCAGTTCTTC
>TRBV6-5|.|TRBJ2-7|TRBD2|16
CASSYSPGGLAGEQYF
TGTGCCAGCAGTTATTCCCCGGGAGGGCTTGCGGGTGAGCAGTACTTC
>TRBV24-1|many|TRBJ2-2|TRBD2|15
CATGSAGVDAGELFF
TGTGCCACTGGCTCCGCGGGAGTTGACGCCGGGGAGCTGTTTTTT
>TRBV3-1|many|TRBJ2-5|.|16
CASSQDRAHPGETQYF
TGTGCCAGCAGCCAAGATCGGGCCCATCCTGGGGAGACCCAGTACTTC
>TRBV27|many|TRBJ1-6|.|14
CASSVIQGNSPLHF
TGTGCCAGTTCAGTGATTCAGGGGAATTCACCCCTCCACTTT
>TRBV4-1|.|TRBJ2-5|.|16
CASSQPWGPGSETQYF
TGCGCCAGCAGCCAACCTTGGGGGCCGGGGTCAGAGACCCAGTACTTC
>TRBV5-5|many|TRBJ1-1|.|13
CASSVVSGAEAFF
TGTGCCAGCAGCGTAGTGTCCGGGGCTGAAGCTTTCTTT
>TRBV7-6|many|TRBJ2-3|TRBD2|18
CASSPTSVAGDDTDTQYF
TGTGCCAGCAGCCCGACCTCCGTAGCGGGAGATGATACAGATACGCAGTATTTT
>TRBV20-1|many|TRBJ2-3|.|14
CSAKLGDSTDTQYF
TGCAGTGCAAAGCTAGGGGATTCCACAGATACGCAGTATTTT
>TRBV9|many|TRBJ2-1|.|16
CASSVARDNSYNEQFF
TGTGCCAGCAGCGTAGCTAGGGACAACTCCTACAATGAGCAGTTCTTC
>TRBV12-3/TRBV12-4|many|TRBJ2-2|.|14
CASSSRPRTGELFF
TGTGCCAGCAGTTCCCGCCCTAGGACCGGGGAGCTGTTTTTT
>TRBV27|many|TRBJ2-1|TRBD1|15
CASRPGTGPYNEQFF
TGTGCCAGCAGACCCGGGACAGGGCCCTACAATGAGCAGTTCTTC
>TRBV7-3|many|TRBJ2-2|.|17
CASSSSVSQGYTGELFF
TGTGCCAGCAGCTCATCTGTGAGTCAGGGTTACACCGGGGAGCTGTTTTTT
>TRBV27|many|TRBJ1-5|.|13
CASGQGERQPQHF
TGTGCCAGCGGCCAGGGAGAGCGTCAGCCCCAGCATTTT
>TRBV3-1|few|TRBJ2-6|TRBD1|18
CATTQEGTVPPWANVLTF
TGTGCCACCACCCAAGAAGGGACAGTTCCTCCCTGGGCCAACGTCCTGACTTTC
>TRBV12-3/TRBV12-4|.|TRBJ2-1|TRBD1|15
CASSPRDSAYNEQFF
TGTGCCAGCAGTCCTAGGGACAGCGCTTACAATGAGCAGTTCTTC
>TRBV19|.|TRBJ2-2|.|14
CASRLGFNTGELFF
TGTGCCAGTCGCCTGGGCTTTAACACCGGGGAGCTGTTTTTT
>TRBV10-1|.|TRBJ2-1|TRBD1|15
CASSSGQVMYNEQFF
TGCGCCAGCAGTTCCGGACAGGTAATGTACAATGAGCAGTTCTTC
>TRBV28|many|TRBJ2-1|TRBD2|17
CASSLSTGAGAYNEQFF
TGTGCCAGCAGTTTGTCCACCGGGGCGGGAGCCTACAATGAGCAGTTCTTC